These T cell receptor beta chains were read from a single sample in a study of blood T cell repertoires in COVID-19. Repertoires were generated with immunoSEQ multiplex PCR, while TCRdb's copy carries only in-frame clones and drops some. The sample shows about 69,000 clones, 75% to 80% of them seen only once. Sequencing used peripheral blood. Source of these receptors: a human donor in a cohort sampled during active COVID-19. CDR3s leave out the opening cysteine and the closing phenylalanine or tryptophan. Fields, in order: D gene, V gene, CDR3 protein. The D gene is left open where the match is weak.

>TRBD2|TRBV11-2
ASSLFSASGMWEQY
>.|TRBV5-1
ASSLGEGGETQY
>TRBD1|TRBV2
ASILAVGTGSGYT
>.|TRBV6-2/TRBV6-3
ASSYYSSGANVLT
>TRBD2|TRBV7-9
ASSLEGLAGGQNEQF
>TRBD1|TRBV24-1
ATSDPGTGVIGEQF
>.|TRBV27
ASSRGATDYEQY
>TRBD2|TRBV5-1
ASSPQLAGGPGYNEQF
>.|TRBV3-1/TRBV3-2
ASSLGRHPRAGETQY
>TRBD1|TRBV7-8
ASSRDRHSDEQY
>.|TRBV12-3/TRBV12-4
ASSLQATQY
>TRBD1|TRBV5-8
ASSLGGQGGGEQF
>TRBD1|TRBV4-1
ASSHRDRGDSEQY
>TRBD1|TRBV6-2/TRBV6-3
ASSQGTGFTYEQY
>.|TRBV2
ASPRDRGGRETQY
>TRBD1|TRBV30
AWSRDRGNTEAF
>TRBD1|TRBV25-1
ASSKSPRGPNEQY
>TRBD1|TRBV5-1
ASSPGTGGEKLF
>.|TRBV30
AWSPPGDLGSPLH
>.|TRBV6-4
ASSDTFSSYNEQF
>TRBD1|TRBV27
ASSPLQGARKNIQY
>TRBD2|TRBV27
ASSPRGGRPTGELF
>.|TRBV12-5
ASGLGAATDTQY
>TRBD2|TRBV9
ASSGRGAQY
>TRBD1|TRBV5-1
ASSFDRVGQPQH